The rows below give T cell receptor beta chains drawn from one sample of a study of blood T cell repertoires in COVID-19. The repertoire was sequenced with immunoSEQ multiplex PCR; TCRdb's copy has only in-frame clones and lacks some. The repertoire holds approximately 330,000 clones, with 80% to 90% as singletons. The material sequenced was peripheral blood. These receptors originate from a man younger than 40 with COVID-19, enrolled during active disease. CDR3s include the opening cysteine and the closing phenylalanine or tryptophan. D genes are given only for firm matches. Some rows have no size entry. The others give once, few or many, or a class for an expanded clone.

d_call j_call v_call clone_size cdr3_aa cdr3_nt
. TRBJ2-7 TRBV19 . CASSISSGAYEQYF TGTGCCAGTAGTATATCGAGCGGAGCCTACGAGCAGTACTTC
TRBD2 TRBJ2-1 TRBV19 . CASSILAGNEQFF TGTGCCAGTAGTATCCTAGCGGGAAATGAGCAGTTCTTC
. TRBJ2-7 TRBV10-2 . CASSEITGSSYEQYF TGCGCCAGCAGTGAGATAACAGGGTCCTCCTACGAGCAGTACTTC
. TRBJ2-1 TRBV5-5 . CASSLEWAEQFF TGTGCCAGCAGCTTGGAGTGGGCTGAGCAGTTCTTC
. TRBJ2-3 TRBV19 once CASRRVAGTTDTQYF TGTGCCAGTAGGAGGGTTGCGGGAACCACAGATACGCAGTATTTT
. TRBJ1-1 TRBV6-2/TRBV6-3 . CASSYSKEGWTEAFF TGTGCCAGCAGTTACTCGAAGGAGGGATGGACTGAAGCTTTCTTT
TRBD1 TRBJ1-1 TRBV19 . CASSIGDRGITEAFF TGTGCCAGTAGTATAGGGGACAGGGGGATCACTGAAGCTTTCTTT
. TRBJ2-7 TRBV5-1 . CASSLGNLGRAYEQYF TGCGCCAGCAGCTTGGGCAATCTGGGCAGGGCCTACGAGCAGTACTTC
. TRBJ2-7 TRBV4-1 . CASSRDLTRNSYEQYF TGCGCCAGCAGCCGAGACTTGACTCGTAACTCCTACGAGCAGTACTTC
. TRBJ1-4 TRBV2 . CASGTHNEKLFF TGTGCCAGCGGGACACATAATGAAAAACTGTTTTTT
TRBD1 TRBJ1-2 TRBV19 . CASSIDRGYGYTF TGTGCCAGTAGTATCGACAGGGGGTATGGCTACACCTTC
TRBD1 TRBJ1-2 TRBV19 few CASSKGQGVHTF TGTGCCAGTAGTAAGGGACAGGGTGTCCACACCTTC
. TRBJ2-5 TRBV28 . CASSFQKGSETQYF TGTGCCAGCAGTTTTCAGAAAGGTAGCGAGACCCAGTACTTC
TRBD1 TRBJ1-1 TRBV19 . CATNDRGRDTEAFF TGTGCCACCAATGACAGGGGGCGCGACACTGAAGCTTTCTTT
. TRBJ2-3 TRBV6-4 . CASSSGQGSFGADTQYF TGTGCCAGCAGTAGTGGGCAGGGATCGTTTGGCGCAGATACGCAGTATTTT
TRBD1 TRBJ1-5 TRBV3-1/TRBV3-2 . CASSQEGQGAASNQPQHF TGTGCCAGCAGCCAAGAGGGGCAGGGGGCCGCGAGCAATCAGCCCCAGCATTTT
TRBD1 TRBJ2-6 TRBV27 . CASSLSGRGLAANVLTF TGTGCCAGCAGTTTATCGGGCAGGGGGCTTGCGGCCAACGTCCTGACTTTC
. TRBJ1-6 TRBV30 . CAWAGNSPLHF TGTGCCTGGGCGGGAAATTCACCCCTCCACTTT
. TRBJ2-2 TRBV5-4 . CASSAPTGSTGELFF TGTGCCAGCAGCGCACCGACGGGGTCCACCGGGGAGCTGTTTTTT
. TRBJ2-2 TRBV6-4 . CASSDGTMNTGELFF TGTGCCAGCAGTGACGGGACAATGAACACCGGGGAGCTGTTTTTT
TRBD2 TRBJ2-1 TRBV18 . CASSRTSGDYNEQFF TGTGCCAGCTCGCGGACTAGCGGAGACTACAATGAGCAGTTCTTC
TRBD2 TRBJ2-7 TRBV10-3 . CAISESVGRGGVAGPDYEQYF TGTGCCATCAGTGAGTCGGTTGGGAGGGGAGGGGTAGCGGGGCCTGACTACGAGCAGTACTTC
TRBD2 TRBJ2-3 TRBV5-1 few CASSSYGLELTDTQYF TGCGCCAGCAGCTCCTACGGACTAGAGCTCACAGATACGCAGTATTTT
. TRBJ2-3 TRBV19 once CASSIYHRDTQYF TGTGCCAGTAGTATCTACCATAGAGATACGCAGTATTTT
. TRBJ2-2 TRBV2 . CASKLFTTGELFF TGTGCCAGCAAGTTATTTACTACCGGGGAGCTGTTTTTT
. TRBJ1-6 TRBV7-9 once CASRTRDNSPLHF TGTGCCAGCCGCACGCGTGATAATTCACCCCTCCACTTT
. TRBJ2-1 TRBV2 . CASSELGSSYNEQFF TGTGCCAGCAGTGAACTAGGTAGCTCCTACAATGAGCAGTTCTTC
. TRBJ2-5 TRBV28 . CASSPGDIQETQYF TGTGCCAGCAGTCCAGGGGACATCCAAGAGACCCAGTACTTC
TRBD2 TRBJ2-5 TRBV9 . CASSPGTSWETQYF TGTGCCAGCAGCCCAGGGACTAGCTGGGAGACCCAGTACTTC
. TRBJ1-3 TRBV27 . CASSPLQGFSGNTIYF TGTGCCAGCAGTCCCCTCCAGGGTTTCTCTGGAAACACCATATATTTT
. TRBJ2-5 TRBV5-4 . CASSLGGFGEETQYF TGTGCCAGCAGCTTGGGTGGGTTCGGGGAAGAGACCCAGTACTTC
. TRBJ2-2 TRBV7-2 . CASSPLGPNTGELFF TGTGCCAGCAGCCCCCTCGGTCCGAACACCGGGGAGCTGTTTTTT
. TRBJ2-3 TRBV28 . CASTQGNSGTTDTQYF TGTGCCAGCACCCAGGGTAATAGCGGAACCACAGATACGCAGTATTTT
. TRBJ1-5 TRBV6-2/TRBV6-3 . CASSYSSGVQPQHF TGTGCCAGCAGTTACTCGTCCGGGGTTCAGCCCCAGCATTTT
. TRBJ2-3 TRBV18 . CASSPPLTDTQYF TGTGCCAGCTCACCACCACTAACAGATACGCAGTATTTT
TRBD2 TRBJ2-7 TRBV24-1 once CATSDSGTTSYEQYF TGTGCCACCAGTGATTCCGGGACTACTAGTTACGAGCAGTACTTC
. TRBJ2-3 TRBV5-1 . CASSLETVFTDTQYF TGCGCCAGCAGCTTGGAGACAGTCTTCACAGATACGCAGTATTTT
. TRBJ1-1 TRBV4-1 . CASSQIQAKTVIMNTEAFF TGCGCCAGCAGCCAAATTCAGGCGAAGACAGTTATAATGAACACTGAAGCTTTCTTT
TRBD1 TRBJ1-1 TRBV6-6 . CASSRTGDTEAFF TGTGCCAGCAGTAGGACAGGGGACACTGAAGCTTTCTTT
. TRBJ2-1 TRBV5-6 . CASSYRAEQFF TGTGCCAGCAGCTACAGGGCTGAGCAGTTCTTC
TRBD2 TRBJ2-1 TRBV7-3 once CASSTLSGSNEQFF TGTGCCAGCAGCACCCTTAGCGGGAGCAATGAGCAGTTCTTC
TRBD1 TRBJ1-5 TRBV18 . CASSPGQGAWQPQHF TGTGCCAGCTCACCTGGACAGGGGGCATGGCAGCCCCAGCATTTT